This T cell receptor beta chain is from a study of CXCR3-negative and CXCR3-positive naive CD8 T cells. Study summary: TRB reads totalled about 150 million, about 1.5 +/- 0.3 million per library.

Study results and limitations: TRBV-TRBJ usage was alike in naive CXCR3-negative and CXCR3-positive cells but differed in memory cells. CXCR3-expressing naive cells carried TRB CDR3s more hydrophobic than those of CXCR3-negative naive cells. Diversity was high in both naive subsets and much lower in memory cells.

The libraries of TRB cDNA were prepared using 5' RACE with UMI labels. TCRdb reprocessed the 5' RACE reads, with one entry per CDR3 protein and no DNA. The sample's table shows 85,000 to 130,000 distinct CDR3 sequences. The CDR3 runs to 14 residues. The germline V gene encodes CDR1 SGHAT and CDR2 FQNNGV. Turning to this clonotype: Its antigen is undetermined.

Specimen: naive CXCR3+ CD8+ T cells from blood. Subset meaning: CD45RO-CCR7+CD27+CD95- naive CD8+ T cells expressing CXCR3 (TNR3+). V usage is TRBV11-2 and J usage is TRBJ1-2. This receptor was obtained from a human donor in good health. Some clones in this sample may be carry-over from other donors' samples. This CDR3 is CASSTQTDSYGYTF.